This T cell receptor (beta chain) was sequenced for a study of blood T cells in healthy people across ages. Study-wide results and caveats: With age, beta diversity per million T cells declined roughly linearly, significantly by 30 to 40. In these data, TCR beta diversity tracked strongly with naive T cell percentage.

They isolated at least 7 million PBMCs from each sample. In the case of this clonotype: Its antigen is currently unknown.

This CDR3 has 11 amino acids. The J segment lost 8 bases and the V segment lost 6 bases, leaving 6 bases of the junction unmatched. Germline V gene sequence: CDR1 DFQATT, CDR2 SNEGSKA (reference sequence). The authors ran a second PCR of 7 to 11 cycles using a sample-barcoded 5' primer and a J-beta primer mix. MiXCR, applied by TCRdb to the 5' RACE reads, yields one record per CDR3 protein. The sample yields 1.5 million to 2 million distinct CDR3 sequences, about 28% seen once. The TCR comes from a woman aged 25 to 39 in good health. The rearrangement links TRBV20-1 to TRBJ1-1, with TRBD1 matching over 7 bases. Input material: blood. CDR3 region: CSAPRTGEAFF. The CDR3 DNA reads as TGCAGTGCCCCGAGGACAGGAGAAGCTTTCTTT.